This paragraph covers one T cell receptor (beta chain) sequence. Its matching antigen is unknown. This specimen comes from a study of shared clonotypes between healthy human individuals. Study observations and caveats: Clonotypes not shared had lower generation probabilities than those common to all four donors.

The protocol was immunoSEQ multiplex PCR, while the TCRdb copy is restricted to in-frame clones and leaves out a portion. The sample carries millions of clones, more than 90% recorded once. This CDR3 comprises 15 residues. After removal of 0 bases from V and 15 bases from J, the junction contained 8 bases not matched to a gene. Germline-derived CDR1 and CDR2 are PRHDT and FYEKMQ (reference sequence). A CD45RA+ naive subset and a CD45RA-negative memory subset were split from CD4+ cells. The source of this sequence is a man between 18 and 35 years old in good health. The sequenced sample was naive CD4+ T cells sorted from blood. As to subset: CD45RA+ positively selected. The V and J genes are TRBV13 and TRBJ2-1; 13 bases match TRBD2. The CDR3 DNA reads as TGTGCCAGCAGCTTAGGGAGACTAGCGGGGGGTTACCGGTTCTTC. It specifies CASSLGRLAGGYRFF.